This passage covers 31 T cell receptor beta chains from one sample sequenced in a study of CD8+ T cells in alopecia areata. The authors extracted RNA and reverse transcribed it into cDNA as the sequencing template. The assay was immunoSEQ multiplex PCR, and TCRdb's table has in-frame clones only and misses some. The table has 200,000 or so clones, approximately 53% seen once; the top ten hold nearly 5%. The specimen was CD8+ T cells sorted from blood. The receptors were gathered from a human donor in good health.

The J gene is TRBJ2-2, the V gene TRBV4-1, with 8 bases identical to TRBD1. After removal of 4 bases from V and 6 bases from J, the junction contained 4 bases not matched to a gene. This CDR3 contains 14 residues. Germline CDR1 MGHRA, CDR2 YSYEKL. This chain's CDR3 is CASSRWTGPGELFF. CDR3 in DNA: TGCGCCAGCAGCCGTTGGACAGGGCCCGGGGAGCTGTTTTTT.

V gene TRBV1 combines with J gene TRBJ2-7; the D segment call TRBD2 is taken from the table without a DNA check. TRBV1 is given as a pseudogene. CDR3 length equals 17 residues. The CDR3 region is CTSSLRTQRGAPYEQYF. The CDR3 region has the DNA TGCACCAGCAGCCTCCGGACCCAGCGGGGGGCCCCCTACGAGCAGTACTTC.

The chain uses TRBV2 and TRBJ2-5, with D possibly TRBD2 on 5 matching bases. V was shortened by 8 bases and J by 0 bases, with 25 bases between the two germline ends. Germline V gives CDR1 SNHLY, CDR2 FYNNEI. The CDR3 consists of 18 residues. In nucleotides, the CDR3 is TGTGCCAGCGAAAACCTCAACCTACGGAGCGGAAACCAAGAGACCCAGTACTTC. Residues: CASENLNLRSGNQETQYF.

J is TRBJ2-1 and V is TRBV4-1; possible D gene TRBD2, 5 bases. The CDR3 runs 14 residues. Germline V gene data show CDR1 as MGHRA and CDR2 as YSYEKL. The V gene lost 4 bases and the J gene lost 8 bases, with 15 bases spanning the gap. The CDR3 coding sequence is TGCGCCAGCAGCCCAGATCGGGGATTCCATGAGCAGTTCTTC. Amino acids: CASSPDRGFHEQFF.

The chain combines TRBV13 with TRBJ2-7; possible D gene TRBD1, 6 bases. Between the trimmed V and J ends, which lost 5 bases and 5 bases, there was a span of 19 bases. The CDR3 is 15 amino acids. CDR1 PRHDT and CDR2 FYEKMQ come from the germline V gene (reference sequence). The DNA of the CDR3 is TGTGCCAGCAGCCAACCCCGGGACAAAGAAGACGAGCAGTACTTC. Its protein product is CASSQPRDKEDEQYF.

The chain couples TRBV5-4 to TRBJ2-7; D gene ambiguous. CDR1 and CDR2 (germline): SGHNT, YYREEE (reference sequence). With 4 bases removed from V and 6 bases from J, the gap between germline ends came to 17 bases. The CDR3 extends over 14 amino acids. CDR3 nucleotides: TGTGCCAGCAGCGGAGACCCATCCCCCTTCGAGCAGTACTTC. It codes for CASSGDPSPFEQYF. The variable domain in full, with the rest retrieved from reference TRBV5-4 and TRBJ2-7, is ETGVTQSPTHLIKTRGQQVTLRCSSQSGHNTVSWYQQALGQGPQFIFQYYREEENGRGNFPPRFSGLQFPNYSSELNVNALELDDSALYLCASSGDPSPFEQYFGPGTRLTVT.

The chain links TRBV7-9 to TRBJ2-7, with D possibly matching TRBD1 (5 bases). Germline-derived CDR1 and CDR2 are SEHNR and FQNEAQ (reference sequence). CDR3 length equals 17 residues. V lost 1 base to trimming and J lost 0 bases, with 16 bases between them. The CDR3 loop is CASSLVTQGKSSYEQYF. Here the CDR3 DNA reads TGTGCCAGCAGCTTAGTAACGCAGGGAAAGAGCTCCTACGAGCAGTACTTC.

The chain combines TRBV29-1 with TRBJ2-1; D ambiguous. This CDR3 comprises 13 residues. CDR1 SQVTM and CDR2 ANQGSEA come from the germline V gene. Trimming shortened V by 3 bases and J by 0 bases, and 6 bases separated the two germline ends. DNA for the CDR3: TGCAGCGTTGAGGAAAGCTCCTACAATGAGCAGTTCTTC. Translating gives CSVEESSYNEQFF.

This clone appeared a single time. The chain combines TRBV29-1 with TRBJ2-7, with D possibly TRBD1 on 6 matching bases. The CDR3 contains 16 residues. V lost 0 bases and J lost 0, with 15 bases in between. Per germline, CDR1 SQVTM and CDR2 ANQGSEA. The CDR3 sequence is CSVEDGEGDPSYEQYF. The CDR3, as DNA: TGCAGCGTTGAAGACGGAGAGGGGGACCCCTCCTACGAGCAGTACTTC.

The chain carries TRBV2 and TRBJ2-3; TRBD2 matches 11 bases. V was clipped by 3 bases and J by 8 bases; unmatched bases: 7. The CDR3 is made up of 15 amino acids. Germline-derived CDR1 and CDR2 are SNHLY and FYNNEI. CDR3 nucleotides: TGTGCCAGCAGTGATGCACTAGCGGGGGAATTTACGCAGTATTTT. Protein sequence: CASSDALAGEFTQYF.

The rearrangement links TRBV6-5 to TRBJ2-5; D possibly corresponds to TRBD2 (6 bases). CDR1 and CDR2 (germline): MNHEY, SVGAGI. Trimming took 5 bases from V and 7 from J, leaving 14 bases between them. CDR3 size: 13 residues. The chain's CDR3 is CASSPPGSGTQYF. CDR3 nucleotides: TGTGCCAGCAGTCCCCCCGGGAGCGGGACCCAGTACTTC.

J is TRBJ2-7 and V is TRBV2; D is possibly TRBD2 (6 bases). CDR1 SNHLY and CDR2 FYNNEI come from the germline V gene. V shed 7 bases and J shed 7 bases, with 11 bases lying between them. This CDR3 contains 11 residues. The CDR3 here is CASTSAGEQYF. The CDR3, as DNA: TGTGCCAGCACCAGTGCGGGAGAGCAGTACTTC.

The chain carries TRBV7-8 and TRBJ2-1; D unresolved. CDR1 and CDR2 from the germline V gene are SGHVS and FQNEAQ. The CDR3 spans 11 residues. V lost 4 bases, J lost 7 bases, and 5 bases lay in between. CDR3 sequence (DNA): TGTGCCAGCAGCTCCCTAAATGAGCAGTTCTTC. Amino acid sequence: CASSSLNEQFF.

This clone was picked up a small number of times. The chain recombines TRBV11-1 with TRBJ1-1, with no clear D. V shed 5 bases and J shed 4 bases, with 8 bases lying between them. CDR1 SGHAT and CDR2 FQDESV come from the germline V gene (reference sequence). CDR3 length: 12 amino acids. CDR3 DNA sequence: TGTGCCAGCAGCATTGGGTCCACTGAAGCTTTCTTT. This encodes CASSIGSTEAFF.

The J gene is TRBJ2-3, the V gene TRBV7-9; D not certain. Per germline, CDR1 SEHNR and CDR2 FQNEAQ (reference sequence). This CDR3 spans 16 amino acids. V was cut by 3 bases and J by 0 bases, with 13 bases left in between. CDR3 residues: CASSLDPDKSTDTQYF. CDR3 bases: TGTGCCAGCAGCTTGGACCCTGACAAAAGCACAGATACGCAGTATTTT. The complete variable domain, with remaining parts taken from reference TRBV7-9 and TRBJ2-3, reads DTGVSQNPRHKITKRGQNVTFRCDPISEHNRLYWYRQTLGQGPEFLTYFQNEAQLEKSRLLSDRFSAERPKGSFSTLEIQRTEQGDSAMYLCASSLDPDKSTDTQYFGPGTRLTVL.

This clone was detected only a few times. The V and J genes are TRBV10-3 and TRBJ2-3; 7 bases line up with TRBD1. CDR3 size: 15 residues. The trim removed 8 bases at V and 6 bases at J, leaving 14 bases unmatched. CDR1 is ENHRY and CDR2 is SYGVKD in the germline V gene. CDR3 protein: CAISPEGAERDTQYF. The DNA of the CDR3 is TGTGCCATCTCCCCTGAGGGGGCGGAAAGGGATACGCAGTATTTT.

This clone was counted only a few times. This rearrangement joins TRBV12-5 to TRBJ2-1; no definite D call. V was trimmed by 5 bases and J by 12 bases, leaving 8 bases between them. Germline V CDR1 and CDR2: LGHNT, FRNRAP. The CDR3 is 10 amino acids. CDR3 nucleotides: TGTGCTAGTGGTCCCCTTGGGCAGTTCTTC. Translation: CASGPLGQFF.

The chain uses TRBV15 and TRBJ2-3; TRBD1 aligns across 7 bases. This CDR3 is 14 amino acids long. Per the germline V gene, CDR1 is LNHNV and CDR2 is YYDKDF (reference sequence). The junction had 4 bases not matched to a gene; V was cut back by 5 bases and J by 2 bases. CDR3 sequence reads: CATSDRVVTDTQYF. CDR3 nucleotides: TGTGCCACCAGCGACAGGGTTGTCACAGATACGCAGTATTTT.

The chain is built from TRBV30 and TRBJ2-1, with 7 bases lining up with TRBD1. CDR3 length: 12 amino acids. In germline, CDR1 is GTSNPN, CDR2 SVGIG (reference sequence). J was trimmed by 6 bases and V by 5 bases; bases with no gene match: 4. DNA for the CDR3: TGTGCCTGGGGACGGACAGGCAATGAGCAGTTCTTC. Residues: CAWGRTGNEQFF. Together with reference TRBV30 and TRBJ2-1, the CDR3 gives the full variable domain: SQTIHQWPATLVQPVGSPLSLECTVEGTSNPNLYWYRQAAGRGLQLLFYSVGIGQISSEVPQNLSASRPQDRQFILSSKKLLLSDSGFYLCAWGRTGNEQFFGPGTRLTVL.

This chain links TRBV29-1 with TRBJ1-2; TRBD1 might be the D (6 bases). Germline CDR1 reads SQVTM; CDR2 reads ANQGSEA. This CDR3 contains 12 residues. V was trimmed by 3 bases and J by 5 bases, leaving 10 bases between them. The CDR3 is CSVDAGDYGYTF. The CDR3 DNA reads as TGCAGCGTTGATGCAGGGGATTATGGCTACACCTTC.

CDR3 sequence reads: CATTIGNTEAFF. In DNA form, the CDR3 reads TGTGCCACCACGATAGGGAACACTGAAGCTTTCTTT. The genes are TRBV19 and TRBJ1-1; D is uncertain. CDR3 length equals 12 residues. Germline V gene sequence: CDR1 LNHDA, CDR2 SQIVND (reference sequence). Trimming pared 10 bases from V and 1 base from J, leaving 10 bases between.

V usage is TRBV2 and J usage is TRBJ1-1; perhaps TRBD1 as D (6 bases). The V and J ends lost 7 bases and 1 base respectively, with 10 bases between them. Per the germline V gene, CDR1 is SNHLY and CDR2 is FYNNEI. This CDR3 is built from 13 residues. In DNA, the CDR3 is TGTGCCAGCAAGGGGACAACGAACACTGAAGCTTTCTTT. It specifies CASKGTTNTEAFF.

V is TRBV25-1 and J is TRBJ2-1; the match to TRBD1 covers 8 bases. The germline V gene has CDR1 MGHDK and CDR2 SYGVNS. CDR3 size: 13 residues. After removal of 5 bases from V and 9 bases from J, the junction contained 6 bases not matched to a gene. As DNA, the CDR3 is TGTGCCAGCAGTCCCGGGACAGGAATTGAGCAGTTCTTC. Residues: CASSPGTGIEQFF.

J is TRBJ1-2 and V is TRBV6-5; 7 bases agree with TRBD1. CDR3 length: 14 residues. Per the germline V gene, CDR1 is MNHEY and CDR2 is SVGAGI. V was clipped by 1 base and J by 3 bases; unmatched bases: 2. The DNA of the CDR3 is TGTGCCAGCAGTTACTTCACAGGGGACTATGGCTACACCTTC. This sequence encodes CASSYFTGDYGYTF.

V and J are TRBV27 and TRBJ2-7; TRBD1 agrees at 10 bases. The CDR3 runs to 14 residues. Germline values: CDR1 MNHEY, CDR2 SMNVEV (reference sequence). The junction had 5 bases not matched to a gene; V was cut back by 5 bases and J by 4 bases. The CDR3 bases are TGTGCCAGCAGTATCGCGGGACAGGGGTACGAGCAGTACTTC. Amino acid sequence: CASSIAGQGYEQYF.

The rearrangement joins TRBV27 to TRBJ1-6; 10 bases agree with TRBD1. J gave up 10 bases and V 5 bases, and 5 bases lay outside the gene matches. The CDR3 sequence is 14 residues long. CDR1 MNHEY and CDR2 SMNVEV come from the germline V gene (reference sequence). CDR3 region: CASSLGQGGSPLHF. The CDR3 DNA reads TGTGCCAGCAGTCTAGGACAGGGGGGATCACCCCTCCACTTT.

CDR3 in DNA: TGCAGCCCCCCCCTTGTTTATGGCTACACCTTC. It specifies CSPPLVYGYTF. This chain joins TRBV29-1 and TRBJ1-2; unclear D gene. CDR3 size: 11 residues. CDR1 and CDR2 (germline): SQVTM, ANQGSEA. V was clipped by 8 bases and J by 5 bases, with 12 bases between them.

This clone was found a few times. The V gene is TRBV6-4, the J gene TRBJ1-1; D is ambiguous. The CDR3 is made up of 13 amino acids. Germline lookup yields CDR1 MRHNA and CDR2 SNTAGT. Trimming left V 5 bases short and J 1 base short, with 8 bases between. Here the CDR3 DNA reads TGTGCCAGCAGTACTACAGAGAACACTGAAGCTTTCTTT. Its translation is CASSTTENTEAFF.

The V call is TRBV7-9, the J call TRBJ1-3, with a tentative D call TRBD1 (5 bases). V dropped 1 base and J dropped 0 bases, with 13 bases sitting between them. The CDR3 is 17 residues long. Looked up from germline, CDR1 is SEHNR and CDR2 is FQNEAQ (reference sequence). CDR3 DNA: TGTGCCAGCAGCTTAGTTTTAATGGGGCCCTCTGGAAACACCATATATTTT. The encoded protein is CASSLVLMGPSGNTIYF.

The chain combines TRBV27 with TRBJ2-1; possible D gene TRBD1, 6 bases. V lost 2 bases and J lost 5, with 7 bases in between. The germline gives CDR1 MNHEY, CDR2 SMNVEV (reference sequence). This CDR3 has 13 amino acids. CDR3 in DNA: TGTGCCAGCAGTTTAGACAGGAACAATGAGCAGTTCTTC. This codes for CASSLDRNNEQFF.

The CDR3: CASDRLAGSYNEQFF. The CDR3, as DNA: TGTGCCAGCGACCGACTAGCGGGCTCCTACAATGAGCAGTTCTTC. This chain connects TRBV6-1 to TRBJ2-1; 10 bases map to TRBD2. The CDR3 is 15 amino acids. From germline, CDR1 is MNHNS and CDR2 SASEGT. Trimming removed 8 bases from V and 0 bases from J; junction bases left unmatched: 4.